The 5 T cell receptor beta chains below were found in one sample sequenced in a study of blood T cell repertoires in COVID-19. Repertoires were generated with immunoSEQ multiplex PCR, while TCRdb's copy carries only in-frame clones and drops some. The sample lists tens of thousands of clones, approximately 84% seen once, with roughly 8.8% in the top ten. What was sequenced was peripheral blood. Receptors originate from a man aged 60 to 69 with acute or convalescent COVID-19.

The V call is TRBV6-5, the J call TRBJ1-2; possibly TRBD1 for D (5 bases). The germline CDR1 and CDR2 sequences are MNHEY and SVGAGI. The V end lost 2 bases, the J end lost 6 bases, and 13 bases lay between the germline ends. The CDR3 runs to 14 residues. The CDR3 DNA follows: TGTGCCAGCAGTTACGTTCAGGGAAGAAATGGCTACACCTTC. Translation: CASSYVQGRNGYTF.

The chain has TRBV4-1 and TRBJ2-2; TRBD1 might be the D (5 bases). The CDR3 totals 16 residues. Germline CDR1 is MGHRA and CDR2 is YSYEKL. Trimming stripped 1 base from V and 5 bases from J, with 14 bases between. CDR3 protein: CASSQGSGLGTGELFF. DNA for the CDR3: TGCGCCAGCAGCCAAGGCTCAGGGTTAGGTACCGGGGAGCTGTTTTTT.

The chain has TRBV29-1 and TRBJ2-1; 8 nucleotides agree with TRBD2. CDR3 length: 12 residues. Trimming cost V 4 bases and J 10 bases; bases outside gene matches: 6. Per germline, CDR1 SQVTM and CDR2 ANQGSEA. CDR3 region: CSVVLSGEEQFF. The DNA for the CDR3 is TGCAGCGTTGTCCTTAGCGGGGAGGAGCAGTTCTTC.

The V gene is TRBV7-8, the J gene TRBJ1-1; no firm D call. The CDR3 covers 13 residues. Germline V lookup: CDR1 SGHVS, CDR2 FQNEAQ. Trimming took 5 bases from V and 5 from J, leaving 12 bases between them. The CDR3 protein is CASSPLLETEAFF. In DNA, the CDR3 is TGTGCCAGCAGCCCCCTCTTAGAGACTGAAGCTTTCTTT.

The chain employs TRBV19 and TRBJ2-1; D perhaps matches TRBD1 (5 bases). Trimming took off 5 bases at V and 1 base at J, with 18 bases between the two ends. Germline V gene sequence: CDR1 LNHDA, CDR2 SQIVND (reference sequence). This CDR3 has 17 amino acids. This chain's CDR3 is CASSPLPTDSSYNEQFF. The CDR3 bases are TGTGCCAGTAGTCCGCTACCGACTGACAGTTCCTACAATGAGCAGTTCTTC.